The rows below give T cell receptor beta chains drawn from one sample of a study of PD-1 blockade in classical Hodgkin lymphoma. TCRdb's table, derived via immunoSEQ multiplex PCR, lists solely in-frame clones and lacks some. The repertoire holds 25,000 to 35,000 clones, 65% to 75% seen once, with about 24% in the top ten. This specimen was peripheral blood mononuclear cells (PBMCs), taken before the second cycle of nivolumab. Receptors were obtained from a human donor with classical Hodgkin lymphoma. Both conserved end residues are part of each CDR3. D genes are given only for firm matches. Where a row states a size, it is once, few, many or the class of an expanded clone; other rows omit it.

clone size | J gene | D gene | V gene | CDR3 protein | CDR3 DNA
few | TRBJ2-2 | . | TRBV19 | CASSILTGELFF | TGTGCCAGTAGTATACTCACCGGGGAGCTGTTTTTT
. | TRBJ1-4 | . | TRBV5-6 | CASSLQGTPDEKLFF | TGTGCCAGCAGCTTGCAAGGGACACCTGATGAAAAACTGTTTTTT
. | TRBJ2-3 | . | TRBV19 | CASSNSTDTQYF | TGTGCCAGTAGCAATTCCACAGATACGCAGTATTTT
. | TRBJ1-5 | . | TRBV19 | CASTIGNSNQPQHF | TGTGCCAGTACGATCGGTAATAGCAATCAGCCCCAGCATTTT
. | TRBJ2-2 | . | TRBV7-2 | CASIDGRTGELFF | TGTGCCAGCATCGACGGTCGGACCGGGGAGCTGTTTTTT
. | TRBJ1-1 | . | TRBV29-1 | CSGAPGGRGSEAFF | TGCAGCGGGGCTCCTGGGGGGCGAGGATCTGAAGCTTTCTTT
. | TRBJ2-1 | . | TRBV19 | CASSIGNIPLDEQFF | TGTGCCAGTAGTATAGGTAATATCCCTTTGGATGAGCAGTTCTTC
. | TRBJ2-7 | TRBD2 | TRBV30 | CAWSVRLAGTYEQYF | TGTGCCTGGAGTGTACGACTAGCGGGCACCTACGAGCAGTACTTC
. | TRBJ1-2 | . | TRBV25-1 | CASSENPRGYTF | TGTGCCAGCAGTGAAAACCCCCGGGGCTACACCTTC
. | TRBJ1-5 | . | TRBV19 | CASSFANQPQHF | TGTGCCAGTAGTTTCGCAAATCAGCCCCAGCATTTT
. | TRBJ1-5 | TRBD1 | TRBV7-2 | CASSANRGDYQPQHF | TGTGCCAGCAGCGCCAACAGGGGGGATTATCAGCCCCAGCATTTT
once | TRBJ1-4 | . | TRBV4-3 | CASSQVLENEKLFF | TGCGCCAGCAGCCAAGTCCTGGAAAATGAAAAACTGTTTTTT
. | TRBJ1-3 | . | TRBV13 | CASSPGGSSGNTIYF | TGTGCCAGCAGCCCCGGCGGAAGCTCTGGAAACACCATATATTTT
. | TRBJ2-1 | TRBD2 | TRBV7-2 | CASSLTSGGTYNEQFF | TGTGCCAGCAGCTTAACTAGCGGGGGAACCTACAATGAGCAGTTCTTC
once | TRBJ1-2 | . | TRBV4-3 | CASSRSRGWGYTF | TGCGCCAGCAGCCGCAGCAGGGGTTGGGGCTACACCTTC
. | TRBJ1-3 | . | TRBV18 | CASSPNLMDSGNTIYF | TGTGCCAGCTCACCTAACCTTATGGACTCTGGAAACACCATATATTTT
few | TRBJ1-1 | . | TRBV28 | CASSFGWGRATEAFF | TGTGCCAGCAGTTTTGGTTGGGGCAGGGCCACTGAAGCTTTCTTT
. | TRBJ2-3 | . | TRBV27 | CASRAPLTDTQYF | TGTGCCAGCAGGGCCCCTCTCACAGATACGCAGTATTTT
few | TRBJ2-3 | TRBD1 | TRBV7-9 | CASSPHQGARADTQYF | TGTGCCAGCAGCCCTCATCAGGGGGCGAGAGCAGATACGCAGTATTTT
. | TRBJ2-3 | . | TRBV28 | CASTRSTDTQYF | TGTGCCAGCACCAGAAGCACAGATACGCAGTATTTT
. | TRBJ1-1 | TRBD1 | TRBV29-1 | CSIGQGATEAFF | TGCAGCATTGGACAGGGGGCGACTGAAGCTTTCTTT
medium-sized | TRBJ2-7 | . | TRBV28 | CASSFGGEQYF | TGTGCCAGCAGTTTTGGTGGCGAGCAGTACTTC
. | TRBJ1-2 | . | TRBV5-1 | CASSLEVSPASNYGYTF | TGCGCCAGCAGCTTGGAGGTCAGCCCAGCTTCTAACTATGGCTACACCTTC
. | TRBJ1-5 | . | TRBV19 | CASSFLGGAHQPQHF | TGTGCCAGTAGTTTCCTAGGCGGGGCTCACCAGCCCCAGCATTTT
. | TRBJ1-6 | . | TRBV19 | CASQPGVNSPLHF | TGTGCCAGCCAACCAGGGGTTAATTCACCCCTCCACTTT
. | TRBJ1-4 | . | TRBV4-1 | CASSQDKVFNEKLFF | TGCGCCAGCAGCCAAGATAAGGTTTTTAATGAAAAACTGTTTTTT
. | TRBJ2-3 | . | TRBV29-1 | CSVERGGGPYF | TGCAGCGTTGAGAGGGGGGGAGGGCCGTATTTT
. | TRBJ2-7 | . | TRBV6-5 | CTLDPLYEQYF | TGTACCCTGGACCCCCTCTACGAGCAGTACTTC
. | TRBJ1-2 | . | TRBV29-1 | CSVEDLGRKYGYTF | TGCAGCGTTGAGGATTTAGGACGGAAATATGGCTACACCTTC
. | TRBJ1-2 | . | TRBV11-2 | CASSLAGKGPGGYTF | TGTGCCAGCAGCTTAGCCGGGAAAGGACCCGGTGGCTACACCTTC
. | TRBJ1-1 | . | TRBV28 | CASSLQGNTEAFF | TGTGCCAGCAGCCTACAGGGAAATACTGAAGCTTTCTTT
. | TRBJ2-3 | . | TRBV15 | CATSRDVGTDTQYF | TGTGCCACCAGCAGAGATGTAGGAACAGATACGCAGTATTTT
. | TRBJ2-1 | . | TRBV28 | CASSFSGYGGYNEQFF | TGTGCCAGCAGTTTTTCCGGGTATGGGGGCTACAATGAGCAGTTCTTC
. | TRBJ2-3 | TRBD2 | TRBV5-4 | CASSLEMGGGAWTDTQYF | TGTGCCAGCAGCTTGGAAATGGGCGGGGGGGCTTGGACAGATACGCAGTATTTT
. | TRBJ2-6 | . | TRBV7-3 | CASSSDSGANVLTF | TGTGCCAGCAGCTCAGACTCTGGGGCCAACGTCCTGACTTTC
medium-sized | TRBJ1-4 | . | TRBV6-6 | CASSYMAFNEKLFF | TGTGCCAGCAGTTACATGGCGTTTAATGAAAAACTGTTTTTT
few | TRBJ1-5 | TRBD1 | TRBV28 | CASSPQGAGYSNQPQHF | TGTGCCAGCAGTCCACAGGGGGCGGGGTATAGCAATCAGCCCCAGCATTTT
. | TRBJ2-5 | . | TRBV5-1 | CASSGLGETQYF | TGCGCCAGCAGCGGATTGGGGGAGACCCAGTACTTC
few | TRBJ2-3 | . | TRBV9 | CASSASLDTQYF | TGTGCCAGCAGCGCCTCACTCGATACGCAGTATTTT
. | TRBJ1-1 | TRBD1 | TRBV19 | CASSKRTGGMNTEAFF | TGTGCCAGTAGTAAAAGGACAGGGGGAATGAACACTGAAGCTTTCTTT
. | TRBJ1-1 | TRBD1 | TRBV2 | CASSLQGGDTETFF | TGTGCCAGCAGCTTACAGGGGGGCGACACTGAAACTTTCTTT
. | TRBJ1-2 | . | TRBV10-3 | CAISDVGGYTF | TGTGCCATCAGTGACGTTGGGGGTTACACCTTC
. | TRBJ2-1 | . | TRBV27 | CASMFRGEDNEQFF | TGTGCCAGCATGTTTCGGGGAGAAGACAATGAGCAGTTCTTC
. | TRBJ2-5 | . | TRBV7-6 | CASSFTTGTQETQYF | TGTGCCAGCAGCTTTACGACAGGCACTCAAGAGACCCAGTACTTC
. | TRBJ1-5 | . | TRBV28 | CASSFGQRNQPQHF | TGTGCCAGCAGCTTCGGACAGAGAAATCAGCCCCAGCATTTT
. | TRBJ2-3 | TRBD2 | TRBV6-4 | CASSPSPGLLLTDTQYF | TGTGCCAGCAGTCCTTCACCGGGACTACTACTCACAGATACGCAGTATTTT
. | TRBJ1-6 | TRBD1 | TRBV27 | CASTQGGHSYNSPLHF | TGTGCCAGCACTCAGGGGGGCCACTCCTATAATTCACCCCTCCACTTT
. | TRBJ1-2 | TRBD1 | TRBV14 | CASSSRDRASGYTF | TGTGCCAGCAGCTCGAGAGACAGGGCTAGTGGCTACACCTTC
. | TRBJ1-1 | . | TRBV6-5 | CASRTNRAGTEAFF | TGTGCCAGCAGAACTAACAGGGCGGGCACTGAAGCTTTCTTT
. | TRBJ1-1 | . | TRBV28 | CASSENRREAFF | TGTGCCAGCAGTGAGAATCGAAGGGAGGCTTTCTTT
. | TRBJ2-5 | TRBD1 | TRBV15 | CATSSYRGRGQETQYF | TGTGCCACCAGCAGCTACAGGGGGCGGGGGCAAGAGACCCAGTACTTC
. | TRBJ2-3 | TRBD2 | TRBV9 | CASSVLGTSGTDTQYF | TGTGCCAGCAGCGTCCTAGGGACTAGCGGAACAGATACGCAGTATTTT
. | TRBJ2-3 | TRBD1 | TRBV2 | CASRTGGPLDTQYF | TGTGCCAGCAGGACAGGGGGCCCTTTGGATACGCAGTATTTT
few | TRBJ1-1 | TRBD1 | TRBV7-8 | CASSIWTGGFGNTEAFF | TGTGCCAGCAGCATTTGGACAGGGGGCTTTGGGAACACTGAAGCTTTCTTT
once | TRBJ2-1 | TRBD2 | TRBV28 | CASISTLAGGRDEQFF | TGTGCCAGCATTTCCACCCTAGCGGGGGGGCGGGATGAGCAGTTCTTC
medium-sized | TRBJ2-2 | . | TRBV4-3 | CASSQVDGSGELFF | TGCGCCAGCAGCCAAGTTGATGGGAGCGGGGAGCTGTTTTTT
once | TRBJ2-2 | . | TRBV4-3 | CASSQDLRVGGELFF | TGCGCCAGCAGCCAAGATCTACGGGTTGGCGGGGAGCTGTTTTTT
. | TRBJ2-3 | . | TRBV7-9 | CASSLDSASHDTQYF | TGTGCCAGCAGCCTCGACTCCGCTTCTCACGATACGCAGTATTTT
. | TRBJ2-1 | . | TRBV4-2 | CASSQEALFRNNEQFF | TGTGCCAGCAGCCAAGAGGCCCTCTTCAGAAACAATGAGCAGTTCTTC
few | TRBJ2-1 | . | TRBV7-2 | CASSLALSGSYNEQFF | TGTGCCAGCAGCTTAGCCCTCAGCGGTTCCTACAATGAGCAGTTCTTC